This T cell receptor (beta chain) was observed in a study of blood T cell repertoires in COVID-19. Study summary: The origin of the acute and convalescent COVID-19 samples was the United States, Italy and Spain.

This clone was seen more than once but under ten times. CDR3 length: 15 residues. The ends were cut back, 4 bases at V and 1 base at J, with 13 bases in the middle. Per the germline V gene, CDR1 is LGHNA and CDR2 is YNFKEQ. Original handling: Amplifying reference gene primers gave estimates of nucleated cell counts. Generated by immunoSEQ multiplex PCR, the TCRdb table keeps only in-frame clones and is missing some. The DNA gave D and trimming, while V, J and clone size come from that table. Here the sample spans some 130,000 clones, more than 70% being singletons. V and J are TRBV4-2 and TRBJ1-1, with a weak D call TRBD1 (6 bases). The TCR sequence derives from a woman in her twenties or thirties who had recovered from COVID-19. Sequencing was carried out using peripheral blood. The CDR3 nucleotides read TGTGCCAGCAGCCGTGCCGGGACAAAGAACACTGAAGCTTTCTTT. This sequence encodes CASSRAGTKNTEAFF.